Listed here are 31 T cell receptor beta chains from one sample, sequenced in a study of T cell responses to AZD1222 COVID-19 vaccine. Data came from immunoSEQ multiplex PCR; TCRdb stores just in-frame clones and leaves some out. The sample holds 95,000 to 110,000 clones; 88% are singletons and the top ten take 20% to 25%. Sample: peripheral blood, taken on day 0 of AZD1222 vaccination. All receptors come from an adult in good health.

This sequence joins TRBV2 and TRBJ2-7; D may match TRBD1 or TRBD2 (5 bases each). Trimming cost V 8 bases and J 2 bases, with 19 bases left between them. The CDR3 sequence is 15 residues long. The germline gives CDR1 SNHLY, CDR2 FYNNEI. CDR3 residues: CASGPGTQLTYEQYF. The CDR3 DNA follows: TGTGCCAGCGGCCCCGGGACCCAACTTACCTACGAGCAGTACTTC.

V gene TRBV5-8 combines with J gene TRBJ1-1; D uncertain. Germline CDR1 is SGHTS and CDR2 is YDEGEE. With 5 bases removed from V and 3 bases from J, the gap between germline ends came to 11 bases. There are 13 residues in the CDR3. The CDR3 region is CASSLRAHTEAFF. In DNA form, the CDR3 reads TGTGCCAGCAGTCTTCGGGCCCACACTGAAGCTTTCTTT.

This chain links TRBV2 with TRBJ2-2; a weak D match, TRBD1 (7 bases). The V gene's germline CDR1 is SNHLY and CDR2 FYNNEI. This CDR3 is built from 14 residues. V lost 7 bases, J lost 4 bases, and 13 bases lay in between. The CDR3 bases are TGTGCCAGCAAGGGTCAGGGGGGCACCGGGGAGCTGTTTTTT. Translating it yields CASKGQGGTGELFF.

This chain joins TRBV9 and TRBJ1-1; TRBD1 aligns across 9 bases. The germline V gene has CDR1 SGDLS and CDR2 YYNGEE. Germline trimming cut 0 bases from V and 4 bases from J; bases unmatched to any gene: 4. The CDR3 spans 15 residues. The CDR3 DNA reads as TGTGCCAGCAGCGTAGGGGACAGGGTGGGCACTGAAGCTTTCTTT. Translation: CASSVGDRVGTEAFF.

This chain connects TRBV24-1 to TRBJ1-5; no firm D call. Germline values: CDR1 KGHDR, CDR2 SFDVKD. The ends were cut back, 5 bases at V and 9 bases at J, with 13 bases in the middle. The length of the CDR3 is 13 residues. CDR3 bases: TGTGCCACCAGTGTCACCCCCCGTGGGCCCCAGCATTTT. Encoded protein: CATSVTPRGPQHF.

This chain connects TRBV19 to TRBJ1-6; no clear D gene. The CDR3 is 13 amino acids. Germline V CDR1 and CDR2: LNHDA, SQIVND (reference sequence). V gave up 5 bases and J gave up 7 bases, with 9 bases separating them. CDR3 region: CASSVSPNSPLHF. DNA of the CDR3: TGTGCCAGTAGTGTCAGTCCCAATTCACCCCTCCACTTT.

The rearrangement joins TRBV7-3 to TRBJ2-3; 10 nucleotides match TRBD2. Germline values: CDR1 SGHTA, CDR2 FQGTGA. The CDR3 sequence is 16 residues long. V shed 2 bases, J shed 6 bases, and the junction held 8 bases outside the gene matches. In DNA, the CDR3 is TGTGCCAGCAGCTTACCGAGCGGGGGGGCATCCGATACGCAGTATTTT. It translates to CASSLPSGGASDTQYF.

The CDR3 reads CASTPGRDYNEQFF. The CDR3 DNA sequence: TGTGCCAGCACCCCCGGACGGGATTACAATGAGCAGTTCTTC. The chain joins TRBV6-2 or TRBV6-3 to TRBJ2-1; the D gene is possibly TRBD2 (5 bases). The CDR3 runs to 14 residues. V was clipped by 7 bases and J by 4 bases, with 14 bases between them. CDR1 and CDR2 (germline): MNHEY, SVGEGT.

The chain is built from TRBV12-5 and TRBJ1-5, with D unclear. Trimming took off 3 bases at V and 9 bases at J, with 6 bases between the two ends. Germline V gene data show CDR1 as LGHNT and CDR2 as FRNRAP. The CDR3 length is 11 residues. The CDR3 protein is CASGFDGPQHF. The CDR3 nucleotides read TGTGCTAGTGGTTTTGATGGGCCCCAGCATTTT.

CDR3 sequence: CASSPTYEQYF. CDR3 DNA: TGTGCCAGCAGCCCTACCTACGAGCAGTACTTC. This rearrangement joins TRBV7-2 to TRBJ2-7, with D hard to call. The germline V gene has CDR1 SGHTA and CDR2 FQGNSA. This CDR3 region has 11 residues. V gave up 5 bases and J gave up 2 bases, with 4 bases separating them.

V usage is TRBV28 and J usage is TRBJ1-3, with 7 nucleotides matching TRBD1. J lost 0 bases, V lost 6 bases, and 5 bases had no gene match. The germline V gene has CDR1 MDHEN and CDR2 SYDVKM. The CDR3 loop spans 15 amino acids. In DNA, the CDR3 is TGTGCCAGCAGCTTAGGGGGCCCCTCTGGAAACACCATATATTTT. Its protein product is CASSLGGPSGNTIYF.

The V call is TRBV27, the J call TRBJ1-2; D perhaps matches TRBD1 (5 bases). Germline V lookup: CDR1 MNHEY, CDR2 SMNVEV (reference sequence). The CDR3 is 15 amino acids. V shed 2 bases and J shed 2 bases, with 12 bases lying between them. In nucleotides, the CDR3 is TGTGCCAGCAGTTTAAGCCAGGGTCAAAACTATGGCTACACCTTC. Its translation is CASSLSQGQNYGYTF.

The chain carries TRBV7-2 and TRBJ2-2; D ambiguous. The V end lost 11 bases, the J end lost 6 bases, and 16 bases lay between the germline ends. CDR1 is SGHTA, CDR2 FQGNSA, per germline. The CDR3 is made up of 13 amino acids. The DNA of the CDR3 is TGTGCCGCGGAACGGCCTATCGCCGGGGAGCTGTTTTTT. The encoded protein is CAAERPIAGELFF.

V usage is TRBV3-1 (or the pseudogene TRBV3-2) and J usage is TRBJ1-2, with a tentative D call TRBD1 (6 bases). The CDR3 runs 14 residues. Germline V gives CDR1 LGHDT, CDR2 YNNKEL (reference sequence). V was trimmed by 8 bases and J by 5 bases, leaving 18 bases between them. The chain's CDR3 is CASRKVGGEYGYTF. The CDR3, as DNA: TGTGCCAGCCGCAAGGTAGGGGGAGAATATGGCTACACCTTC.

The chain has TRBV14 and TRBJ1-6, with no clear D. CDR1 is SGHDN and CDR2 is FVKESK in the germline V gene. V lost 1 base and J lost 7, with 5 bases in between. The CDR3 runs to 13 residues. CDR3 sequence: CASSQGSNSPLHF. CDR3 nucleotides: TGTGCCAGCAGCCAAGGTAGCAATTCACCCCTCCACTTT.

The chain combines TRBV11-1 with TRBJ2-1; TRBD1 might be the D (6 bases). Deletions cut 6 bases from V and 1 base from J, with 10 bases between. The CDR3 covers 14 residues. In germline, CDR1 is SGHAT, CDR2 FQDESV (reference sequence). Here the CDR3 reads CASRPGESYNEQFF. CDR3 DNA sequence: TGTGCCAGCAGGCCAGGGGAATCCTACAATGAGCAGTTCTTC.

This chain links TRBV21-1 with TRBJ1-3. TRBV21-1 is a known pseudogene. The CDR3 runs 15 residues. The CDR3 nucleotides are TGTGCCAGCAGACCCGACGCGGGGTCTGGAAACACCATATATTTT. Encoded protein: CASRPDAGSGNTIYF.

This clone was picked up one time. V is TRBV5-1 and J is TRBJ2-1; the match to TRBD2 covers 7 bases. V dropped 1 base and J dropped 0; count of bases not matched to a gene: 4. Looked up from germline, CDR1 is SGHRS and CDR2 is YFSETQ. The CDR3 has 16 amino acids. This chain's CDR3 is CASSLTTSPSYNEQFF. The DNA of the CDR3 is TGCGCCAGCAGCTTGACGACTAGCCCCTCCTACAATGAGCAGTTCTTC.

This sequence joins TRBV2 and TRBJ2-7; D uncertain. Germline values: CDR1 SNHLY, CDR2 FYNNEI. Trimming left V 1 base short and J 0 bases short, with 10 bases between. This CDR3 is 15 amino acids long. As DNA, the CDR3 is TGTGCCAGCAGTGAAGTCCAGATGCGCTCCTACGAGCAGTACTTC. Translating it yields CASSEVQMRSYEQYF.

This clone was recorded only once. The chain combines TRBV18 with TRBJ2-7, with D possibly being TRBD1 or TRBD2 (5 bases each). CDR3 length: 14 residues. Germline lookup yields CDR1 KGHSH and CDR2 LQKENI. V lost 0 bases, J lost 0 bases, and 6 bases lay in between. Here the CDR3 DNA reads TGTGCCAGCTCACCACCGGGGACCTCCTACGAGCAGTACTTC. Its translation is CASSPPGTSYEQYF.

The chain combines TRBV7-2 with TRBJ2-2, with no clear D. With 5 bases removed from V and 3 bases from J, the gap between germline ends came to 4 bases. Per the germline V gene, CDR1 is SGHTA and CDR2 is FQGNSA. CDR3 length: 12 amino acids. The DNA of the CDR3 is TGTGCCAGCAGCCAATACACCGGGGAGCTGTTTTTT. It encodes CASSQYTGELFF.

The chain recombines TRBV11-3 with TRBJ2-1, with no clear D. This CDR3 is built from 13 residues. Looked up from germline, CDR1 is SGHNT and CDR2 is YENEEA. V lost 4 bases and J lost 9, with 13 bases in between. CDR3 loop: CASSSQGPGEQFF. CDR3 nucleotides: TGTGCCAGCAGCTCCCAAGGGCCGGGTGAGCAGTTCTTC.

This clone was counted once. At one end, the junction sequence differs from germline, possibly due to a read error. V and J are TRBV7-7 and TRBJ2-1, with 9 bases lining up with TRBD2. Per germline, CDR1 SSHAT and CDR2 FNYEAQ (reference sequence). The CDR3 length is 17 residues. CDR3 coding DNA: TGTGCTAGCAGCCGAGGGACTAGCCGTAGCTCCTACAATGAGCAGTTCTTC. Translating gives CASSRGTSRSSYNEQFF.

This sequence joins TRBV10-1 and TRBJ2-3; 7 bases line up with TRBD2. CDR1 and CDR2 (germline): WNHNN, SYGVQD (reference sequence). V was pared by 6 bases and J by 7 bases, with 10 bases of the junction left unmatched. This CDR3 spans 14 amino acids. CDR3 in DNA: TGCGCCAGCAGCCCGACTAGCACGCAACATACGCAGTATTTT. Translating gives CASSPTSTQHTQYF.

The V gene is TRBV19, the J gene TRBJ1-4; D is possibly TRBD1 (5 bases). V shed 7 bases and J shed 0 bases, with 12 bases lying between them. Germline loops: CDR1 LNHDA, CDR2 SQIVND (reference sequence). The CDR3 is made up of 15 amino acids. Written as DNA, the CDR3 is TGTGCCAGTAATCCGGGGGACGCAACTAATGAAAAACTGTTTTTT. This gives the protein CASNPGDATNEKLFF.

This chain links TRBV5-6 with TRBJ1-5; no firm D call. This CDR3 spans 12 amino acids. With 6 bases removed from V and 4 bases from J, the gap between germline ends came to 8 bases. Germline V gene data show CDR1 as SGHDT and CDR2 as YYEEEE. The CDR3 DNA sequence: TGTGCCAGCAACCTAGGTAATCAGCCCCAGCATTTT. Translation: CASNLGNQPQHF.

This chain joins TRBV7-2 and TRBJ1-1; D possibly corresponds to TRBD1 (5 bases). The V gene lost 4 bases and the J gene lost 4 bases, with 13 bases spanning the gap. The CDR3 loop spans 14 amino acids. The germline V gene encodes CDR1 SGHTA and CDR2 FQGNSA. The CDR3 here is CASSSSGISTEAFF. The CDR3 region has the DNA TGTGCCAGCAGCTCGTCAGGGATAAGCACTGAAGCTTTCTTT.

V is TRBV27 and J is TRBJ1-1; 7 positions match TRBD1. Germline values: CDR1 MNHEY, CDR2 SMNVEV (reference sequence). J lost 8 bases, V lost 5 bases, and 8 bases had no gene match. The CDR3 is 13 residues long. The DNA for the CDR3 is TGTGCCAGCAGTCGGGATTACAGGGGAGAAGCTTTCTTT. Translating gives CASSRDYRGEAFF.

DNA for the CDR3: TGTGCCACCAGCAGAGATCCGTACAACTATGGCTACACCTTC. Its protein product is CATSRDPYNYGYTF. The chain joins TRBV15 to TRBJ1-2; D is undetermined. CDR3 length: 14 residues. Germline CDR1 reads LNHNV; CDR2 reads YYDKDF (reference sequence). V lost 0 bases and J lost 2, with 7 bases in between.

The V and J genes are TRBV18 and TRBJ2-7; D tentatively reads TRBD1 or TRBD2 (5 bases each). The CDR3 contains 14 residues. From germline, CDR1 is KGHSH and CDR2 LQKENI. Deletions cut 6 bases from V and 5 bases from J, with 17 bases between. This chain's CDR3 is CASSTTPGTHEQYF. CDR3 bases: TGTGCCAGCTCTACCACTCCAGGGACCCACGAGCAGTACTTC.

The chain couples TRBV2 to TRBJ1-6, with 7 positions matching TRBD1. The germline V gene encodes CDR1 SNHLY and CDR2 FYNNEI. The CDR3 is made up of 12 amino acids. V shed 6 bases, J shed 9 bases, and the junction held 2 bases outside the gene matches. As DNA, the CDR3 is TGTGCCAGCAGGACAGGGAGTTCACCCCTCCACTTT. It codes for CASRTGSSPLHF.